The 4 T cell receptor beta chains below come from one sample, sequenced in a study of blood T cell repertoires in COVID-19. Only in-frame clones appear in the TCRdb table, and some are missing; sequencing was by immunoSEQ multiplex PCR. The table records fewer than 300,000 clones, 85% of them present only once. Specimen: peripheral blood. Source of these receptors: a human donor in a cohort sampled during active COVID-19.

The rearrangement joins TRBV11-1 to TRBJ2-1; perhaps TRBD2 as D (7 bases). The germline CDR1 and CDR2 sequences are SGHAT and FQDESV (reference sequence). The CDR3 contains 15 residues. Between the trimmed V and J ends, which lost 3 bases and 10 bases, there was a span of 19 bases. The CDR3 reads CASSLGLTTTGEQFF. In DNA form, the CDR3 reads TGTGCCAGCAGCTTGGGACTAACGACAACAGGGGAGCAGTTCTTC.

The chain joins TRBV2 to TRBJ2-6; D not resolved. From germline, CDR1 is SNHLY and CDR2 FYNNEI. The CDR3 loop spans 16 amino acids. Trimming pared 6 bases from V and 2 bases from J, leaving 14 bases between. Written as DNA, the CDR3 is TGTGCCAGCAGAGCAGGCCCAACCACTGGGGCCAACGTCCTGACTTTC. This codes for CASRAGPTTGANVLTF.

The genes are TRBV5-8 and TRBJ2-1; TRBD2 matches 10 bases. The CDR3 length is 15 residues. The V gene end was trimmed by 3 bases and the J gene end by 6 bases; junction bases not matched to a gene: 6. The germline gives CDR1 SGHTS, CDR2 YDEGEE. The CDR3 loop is CASSSPSGRGNEQFF. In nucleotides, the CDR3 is TGTGCCAGCAGCTCACCTAGCGGGAGAGGCAATGAGCAGTTCTTC.

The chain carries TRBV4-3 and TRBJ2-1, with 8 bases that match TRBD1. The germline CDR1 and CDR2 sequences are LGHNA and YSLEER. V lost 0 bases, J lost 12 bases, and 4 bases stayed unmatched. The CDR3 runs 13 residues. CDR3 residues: CASSQEWDRRQFF. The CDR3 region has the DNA TGCGCCAGCAGCCAAGAGTGGGACAGGCGGCAGTTCTTC.